Below, 32 T cell receptor beta chains from the same sample are listed, as sequenced in a study of T cells in Graves' hyperthyroidism and ophthalmopathy. It was RNA transcripts that yielded the amplified TCR beta CDR3 regions. Carried out on the TCR CDR3, a first-round RT-PCR used the HTBI primer set. TCRdb recomputed calls from the multiplex PCR reads with MiXCR, one row per CDR3 protein. The repertoire includes 490,000 or so distinct CDR3 sequences, about 22% of them detected once, and 45% to 55% sits in the top ten. The sequenced sample consisted of blood. Every receptor here comes from a woman aged 70-85 years with Graves' ophthalmopathy.

This CDR3 is CASSIRRDAYYEQYF. DNA of the CDR3: TGTGCCAGTAGTATTAGGCGGGACGCCTACTACGAGCAGTACTTC. The chain couples TRBV19 to TRBJ2-7, with D perhaps matching TRBD2 (6 bases). The V and J ends lost 3 bases and 3 bases respectively, with 15 bases between them. The germline V gene encodes CDR1 LNHDA and CDR2 SQIVND (reference sequence). This CDR3 contains 15 residues.

The chain couples TRBV10-3 to TRBJ1-3, with a weak D call TRBD1 (5 bases). The CDR3 is 14 residues long. CDR1 ENHRY and CDR2 SYGVKD come from the germline V gene. Deletions cut 11 bases from V and 4 bases from J, with 18 bases between. The CDR3 reads CAAKMWGEGNTIYF. CDR3 sequence (DNA): TGTGCCGCGAAGATGTGGGGGGAAGGAAACACCATATATTTT.

This clonotype was seen many times. The CDR3 DNA reads as TGTGCCTGGAGTCGGATGAACACCGGGGAGCTGTTTTTT. Translating it yields CAWSRMNTGELFF. The chain joins TRBV30 to TRBJ2-2; D gene unclear. Looked up from germline, CDR1 is GTSNPN and CDR2 is SVGIG (reference sequence). The CDR3 contains 13 residues. Trimming removed 2 bases from V and 1 base from J, with 5 bases in between.

The rearrangement joins TRBV10-2 to TRBJ1-2; D gene unclear. V lost 4 bases and J 3 bases, leaving 21 bases between the germline ends. Germline V gene data show CDR1 as WSHSY and CDR2 as SAAADI. The length of the CDR3 is 17 residues. The chain's CDR3 is CASSATSNVTTYYGYTF. The CDR3 coding sequence is TGCGCCAGCAGTGCCACCTCAAATGTGACAACGTACTATGGCTACACCTTC.

This clonotype was seen a few times. The chain joins TRBV5-1 to TRBJ2-7; 8 nucleotides agree with TRBD1. The CDR3 length is 14 residues. Per germline, CDR1 SGHRS and CDR2 YFSETQ. V dropped 0 bases and J dropped 5; count of bases not matched to a gene: 4. DNA for the CDR3: TGCGCCAGCAGCTTGGCCGACAGGGGCCACGAGCAGTACTTC. Translated, it gives CASSLADRGHEQYF.

CDR3 region: CSASFTSGGYTF. The DNA for the CDR3 is TGCAGTGCTAGTTTTACCTCGGGTGGCTACACCTTC. The chain carries TRBV20-1 and TRBJ1-2, with D hard to call. This CDR3 is built from 12 residues. CDR1 and CDR2 from the germline V gene are DFQATT and SNEGSKA (reference sequence). Trimming left V 3 bases short and J 7 bases short, with 12 bases between.

This chain connects TRBV30 to TRBJ2-1, with TRBD2 matching over 8 bases. V lost 2 bases, J lost 7 bases, and 13 bases stayed unmatched. The germline CDR1 and CDR2 sequences are GTSNPN and SVGIG (reference sequence). The CDR3 contains 16 residues. DNA for the CDR3: TGTGCCTGGAGTCTCCGGGAGGGCGCCCGCAAGAATGAGCAGTTCTTC. This encodes CAWSLREGARKNEQFF.

This clonotype was counted many times. This chain links TRBV10-3 with TRBJ2-1; TRBD1 matches 8 bases. Germline CDR1 ENHRY, CDR2 SYGVKD. V shed 3 bases, J shed 8 bases, and the junction held 9 bases outside the gene matches. CDR3 length equals 15 residues. The CDR3, as DNA: TGTGCCATCAGTGAATACAGGGGGGAAATCGATGAGCAGTTCTTC. It translates to CAISEYRGEIDEQFF.

The chain has TRBV9 and TRBJ1-4; D is undetermined. There are 11 residues in the CDR3. The V gene lost 1 base and the J gene lost 7 bases, with 2 bases spanning the gap. Germline CDR1 reads SGDLS; CDR2 reads YYNGEE. This CDR3 is CASSVPEKLFF. The CDR3 DNA sequence: TGTGCCAGCAGCGTACCTGAAAAACTGTTTTTT.

This clonotype was recorded a few times. The rearrangement links TRBV19 to TRBJ2-1, with TRBD2 matching over 9 bases. The CDR3 length is 17 residues. The V gene end was trimmed by 5 bases and the J gene end by 2 bases; junction bases not matched to a gene: 10. CDR1 and CDR2 (germline): LNHDA, SQIVND (reference sequence). CDR3 sequence (DNA): TGTGCCAGTAGTCCAACTCGGGCGGGAGGGCCCTACAATGAGCAGTTCTTC. Encoded protein: CASSPTRAGGPYNEQFF.

This clonotype came up a few times. The chain is built from TRBV19 and TRBJ1-6; no definite D call. The CDR3 covers 15 residues. V lost 11 bases and J 1 base, leaving 15 bases between the germline ends. Germline CDR1 is LNHDA and CDR2 is SQIVND (reference sequence). The CDR3 is CAAGPPGSYNSPLHF. CDR3 sequence (DNA): TGTGCCGCCGGGCCGCCGGGTTCCTATAATTCACCCCTCCACTTT.

This clonotype was recorded a few times. V and J are TRBV28 and TRBJ1-4, with TRBD1 as a possible D gene (5 bases). V was shortened by 4 bases and J by 5 bases, with 14 bases between the two germline ends. Germline assignment: CDR1 MDHEN and CDR2 SYDVKM. This CDR3 contains 15 residues. The CDR3 loop reads CASSSGTPGNEKLFF. DNA for the CDR3: TGTGCCAGCAGTTCCGGGACCCCGGGCAATGAAAAACTGTTTTTT.

The rearrangement links TRBV10-3 to TRBJ2-2, with 8 bases matching TRBD2. Germline-derived CDR1 and CDR2 are ENHRY and SYGVKD. The CDR3 sequence is 15 residues long. The J segment lost 4 bases and the V segment lost 3 bases, leaving 4 bases of the junction unmatched. CDR3 loop: CAISDLAGTTGELFF. Written as DNA, the CDR3 is TGTGCCATCAGTGATCTAGCGGGTACCACCGGGGAGCTGTTTTTT.

In this sample, this clonotype turned up a few times. The rearrangement joins TRBV19 to TRBJ1-1; D is possibly TRBD1 (6 bases). V was cut by 5 bases and J by 6 bases, with 10 bases left in between. The CDR3 length is 12 residues. CDR1 and CDR2 (germline): LNHDA, SQIVND (reference sequence). The CDR3 is CASSAGDAEAFF. The CDR3 region has the DNA TGTGCCAGTAGTGCAGGGGACGCTGAAGCTTTCTTT.

V is TRBV5-1 and J is TRBJ2-7, with TRBD1 as a possible D gene (6 bases). The V end was cut by 1 base, the J end by 5 bases, with 10 bases between. Germline V gene lookup returns CDR1 SGHRS and CDR2 YFSETQ. The CDR3 runs to 13 residues. CDR3 in amino acids: CASSLTGYNEQYF. The CDR3 nucleotides are TGCGCCAGCAGCTTGACAGGGTATAACGAGCAGTACTTC.

This chain connects TRBV5-1 to TRBJ2-1, with TRBD2 as a possible D gene (5 bases). V gave up 0 bases and J gave up 1 base, with 11 bases separating them. The germline CDR1 and CDR2 sequences are SGHRS and YFSETQ. This CDR3 has 16 residues. CDR3 nucleotides: TGCGCCAGCAGCTTGGGTAGCGACCCTTCCTACAATGAGCAGTTCTTC. Its protein product is CASSLGSDPSYNEQFF.

The chain couples TRBV29-1 to TRBJ2-7; 9 nucleotides line up with TRBD2. This CDR3 is 14 amino acids long. CDR1 SQVTM and CDR2 ANQGSEA come from the germline V gene. V shed 7 bases, J shed 4 bases, and the junction held 11 bases outside the gene matches. CDR3 region: CSAQLAGGVYEQYF. CDR3 nucleotide sequence: TGCAGCGCCCAGCTTGCGGGAGGGGTTTACGAGCAGTACTTC.

In this sample, this clonotype turned up a few times. The gene calls are TRBV2 and TRBJ1-2, with 7 bases matching TRBD1. Germline V CDR1 and CDR2: SNHLY, FYNNEI. With 6 bases clipped from V and 0 bases from J, the junction kept 4 bases outside the gene matches. The CDR3 has 14 amino acids. Here the CDR3 reads CASRGDSANYGYTF. The CDR3 DNA reads TGTGCCAGCAGGGGGGACAGTGCTAACTATGGCTACACCTTC.

This clonotype was seen a handful of times. The chain employs TRBV7-2 and TRBJ2-2; TRBD2 aligns across 9 bases. This CDR3 has 16 residues. J was trimmed by 0 bases and V by 1 base; bases with no gene match: 0. CDR1 SGHTA and CDR2 FQGNSA come from the germline V gene. CDR3: CASSLVAGANTGELFF. CDR3 DNA: TGTGCCAGCAGCTTAGTAGCGGGAGCGAACACCGGGGAGCTGTTTTTT.

This clonotype came up many times. The V gene is TRBV2, the J gene TRBJ2-1; a possible D gene is TRBD2 (5 bases). Between the trimmed V and J ends, which lost 1 base and 0 bases, there was a span of 7 bases. The CDR3 is made up of 15 amino acids. Germline assignment: CDR1 SNHLY and CDR2 FYNNEI. The CDR3 nucleotides are TGTGCCAGCAGTGAAGGTGGGAGCTCCTACAATGAGCAGTTCTTC. Residues: CASSEGGSSYNEQFF.

The chain is built from TRBV27 and TRBJ1-1, with a weak D call TRBD1 (6 bases). V was pared by 5 bases and J by 1 base, with 14 bases between. The CDR3 has 15 residues. Germline V gene sequence: CDR1 MNHEY, CDR2 SMNVEV (reference sequence). DNA for the CDR3: TGTGCCAGCAGTACGACAGGACGGACGAACACTGAAGCTTTCTTT. It yields the protein CASSTTGRTNTEAFF.

The table lists this clonotype with many counts. The CDR3 DNA reads as TGTGCCAGCAGGACGACAGCCGATTTTGAAGCTTTCTTT. Encoded protein: CASRTTADFEAFF. The J gene is TRBJ1-1, the V gene TRBV6-1; D perhaps matches TRBD1 (5 bases). V was shortened by 6 bases and J by 7 bases, with 15 bases between the two germline ends. Germline CDR1 and CDR2: MNHNS and SASEGT. CDR3 length equals 13 residues.

This clonotype came up a few times. The rearrangement joins TRBV20-1 to TRBJ2-1; 11 bases line up with TRBD2. The J segment lost 7 bases and the V segment lost 6 bases, leaving 5 bases of the junction unmatched. Germline CDR1 DFQATT, CDR2 SNEGSKA (reference sequence). This CDR3 comprises 13 residues. CDR3 loop: CSAQGLAANEQFF. As DNA, the CDR3 is TGCAGTGCCCAGGGACTAGCGGCGAATGAGCAGTTCTTC.

The chain combines TRBV3-1 with TRBJ2-7, with D perhaps TRBD1 (5 bases). This CDR3 comprises 15 residues. V was pared by 2 bases and J by 2 bases, with 13 bases between. Germline lookup yields CDR1 LGHDT and CDR2 YNNKEL (reference sequence). The CDR3 nucleotides are TGTGCCAGCAGCCAAAGTTGGTCAGGGCCCTACGAGCAGTACTTC. Translated: CASSQSWSGPYEQYF.

The chain carries TRBV12-5 and TRBJ2-2; D unresolved. The CDR3 loop spans 15 amino acids. V gave up 4 bases and J gave up 3 bases, with 12 bases separating them. CDR1 and CDR2 from the germline V gene are LGHNT and FRNRAP. The CDR3 here is CASGSRLGHTGELFF. DNA for the CDR3: TGTGCTAGTGGTTCTCGCCTCGGGCACACCGGGGAGCTGTTTTTT.

This clonotype turned up a few times. The chain carries TRBV5-1 and TRBJ2-1; D is unclear. The germline V gene encodes CDR1 SGHRS and CDR2 YFSETQ. The CDR3 totals 14 residues. The V end lost 0 bases, the J end lost 1 base, and 5 bases lay between the germline ends. Written as DNA, the CDR3 is TGCGCCAGCAGCTTGGAGCAGTCCTACAATGAGCAGTTCTTC. Its protein product is CASSLEQSYNEQFF.

In its sample, this clonotype was seen many times. The J gene is TRBJ1-1, the V gene TRBV11-2; D might be TRBD1 (6 bases). Per the germline V gene, CDR1 is SGHAT and CDR2 is FQNNGV. This CDR3 has 14 residues. V gave up 5 bases and J gave up 6 bases, with 16 bases separating them. The DNA of the CDR3 is TGTGCCAGCAGCCAACAGGGTGGGGGTGCTGAAGCTTTCTTT. Protein sequence: CASSQQGGGAEAFF.

This clonotype was seen a handful of times. The genes are TRBV3-1 and TRBJ2-7, with TRBD2 matching 10 bases. Germline CDR1 reads LGHDT; CDR2 reads YNNKEL (reference sequence). Losses at the gene ends were 6 bases for V and 0 bases for J; bases not matched to a gene: 2. The CDR3 length is 14 residues. DNA for the CDR3: TGTGCCAGCAGAAAGCGGGAGGGCTCCTACGAGCAGTACTTC. Protein sequence: CASRKREGSYEQYF.

This clonotype turned up a few times. The chain links TRBV10-1 to TRBJ1-5; D gene unclear. The CDR3 consists of 13 residues. V lost 0 bases and J 5 bases, leaving 5 bases between the germline ends. Germline CDR1 is WNHNN and CDR2 is SYGVQD (reference sequence). Here the CDR3 reads CASSESTYQPQHF. The CDR3 DNA sequence: TGCGCCAGCAGTGAGTCTACGTATCAGCCCCAGCATTTT.

This clonotype has more than one count but fewer than ten. V is TRBV5-1 and J is TRBJ2-1; 7 bases are a match to TRBD2. J gave up 4 bases and V 3 bases, and 16 bases lay outside the gene matches. CDR1 and CDR2 (germline): SGHRS, YFSETQ. The CDR3 totals 18 residues. The CDR3 is CASSSRYGRRTQYNEQFF. The CDR3 DNA sequence: TGCGCCAGCAGCTCCCGCTACGGGAGGCGCACTCAATACAATGAGCAGTTCTTC.

This clonotype was seen only a few times. In DNA form, the CDR3 reads TGTGCCAGTACCCCCTTGGACGCTAGCGGTAACAATGAGCAGTTCTTC. Encoded protein: CASTPLDASGNNEQFF. The J gene is TRBJ2-1, the V gene TRBV19; 7 bases fit TRBD2. There are 16 residues in the CDR3. The junction had 14 bases not matched to a gene; V was cut back by 7 bases and J by 5 bases. CDR1 and CDR2 (germline): LNHDA, SQIVND (reference sequence).

The V gene is TRBV28, the J gene TRBJ2-4, with D possibly matching TRBD2 (6 bases). Deletions cut 10 bases from V and 9 bases from J, with 13 bases between. Germline assignment: CDR1 MDHEN and CDR2 SYDVKM. This CDR3 is 11 amino acids long. The CDR3 DNA follows: TGTGCCACCACCCTGGGGGGCATTCAGTACTTC. Translated, it gives CATTLGGIQYF.